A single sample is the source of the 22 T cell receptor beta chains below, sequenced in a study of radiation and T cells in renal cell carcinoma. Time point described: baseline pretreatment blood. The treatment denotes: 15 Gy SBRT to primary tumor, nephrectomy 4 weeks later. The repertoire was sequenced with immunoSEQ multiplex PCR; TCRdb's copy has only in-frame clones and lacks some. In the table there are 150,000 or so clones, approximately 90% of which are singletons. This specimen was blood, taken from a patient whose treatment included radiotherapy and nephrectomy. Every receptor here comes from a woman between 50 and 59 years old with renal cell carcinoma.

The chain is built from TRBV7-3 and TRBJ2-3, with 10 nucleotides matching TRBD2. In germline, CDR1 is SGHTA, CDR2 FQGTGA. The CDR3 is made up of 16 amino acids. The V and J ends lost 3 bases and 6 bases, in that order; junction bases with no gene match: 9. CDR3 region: CASSFQAGGPKDTQYF. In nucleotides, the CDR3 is TGTGCCAGCAGCTTCCAAGCGGGGGGGCCGAAGGATACGCAGTATTTT.

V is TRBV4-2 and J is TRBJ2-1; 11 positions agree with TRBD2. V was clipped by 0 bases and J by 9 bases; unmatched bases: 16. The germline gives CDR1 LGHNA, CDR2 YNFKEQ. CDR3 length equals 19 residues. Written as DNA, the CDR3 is TGTGCCAGCAGCCAAGATGTAGCGGGGGGGCCTCCCTCGGAATGTGAGCAGTTCTTC. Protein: CASSQDVAGGPPSECEQFF.

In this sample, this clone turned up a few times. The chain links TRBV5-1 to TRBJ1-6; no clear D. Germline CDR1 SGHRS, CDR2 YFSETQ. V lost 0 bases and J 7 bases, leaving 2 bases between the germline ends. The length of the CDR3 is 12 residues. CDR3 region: CASSLENSPLHF. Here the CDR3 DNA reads TGCGCCAGCAGCTTGGAAAATTCACCCCTCCACTTT.

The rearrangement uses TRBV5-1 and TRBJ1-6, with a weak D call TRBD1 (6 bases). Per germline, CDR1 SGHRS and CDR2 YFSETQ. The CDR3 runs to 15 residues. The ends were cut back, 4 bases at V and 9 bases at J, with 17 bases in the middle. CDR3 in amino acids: CASSKAGELSSPLHF. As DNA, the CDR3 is TGCGCCAGCAGCAAAGCAGGGGAATTGAGTTCACCCCTCCACTTT.

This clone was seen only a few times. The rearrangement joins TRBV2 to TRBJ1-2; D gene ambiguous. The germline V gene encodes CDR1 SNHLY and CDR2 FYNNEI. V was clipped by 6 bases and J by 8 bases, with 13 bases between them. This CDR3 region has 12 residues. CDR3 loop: CASSAWQIGYTF. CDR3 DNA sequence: TGTGCCAGCAGCGCTTGGCAGATCGGCTACACCTTC.

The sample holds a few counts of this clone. In DNA, the CDR3 is TGCAGCGTTGAAGACCCCCTCAGAAATGAGCAGTTCTTC. It specifies CSVEDPLRNEQFF. The chain links TRBV29-1 to TRBJ2-1; D gene unclear. With 0 bases removed from V and 7 bases from J, the gap between germline ends came to 10 bases. Germline V CDR1 and CDR2: SQVTM, ANQGSEA. The CDR3 has 13 amino acids.

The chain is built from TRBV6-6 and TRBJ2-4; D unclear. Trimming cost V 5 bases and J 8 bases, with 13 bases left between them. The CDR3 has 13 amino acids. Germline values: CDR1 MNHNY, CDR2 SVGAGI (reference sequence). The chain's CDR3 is CASSQGSPDIQYF. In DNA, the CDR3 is TGTGCCAGCAGTCAAGGATCCCCGGACATTCAGTACTTC.

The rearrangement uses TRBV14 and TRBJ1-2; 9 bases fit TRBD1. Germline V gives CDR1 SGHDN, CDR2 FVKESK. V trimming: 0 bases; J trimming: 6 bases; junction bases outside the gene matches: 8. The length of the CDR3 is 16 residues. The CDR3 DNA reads TGTGCCAGCAGCCAAGATCTTGGGGACAGGGCCCATGGCTACACCTTC. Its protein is CASSQDLGDRAHGYTF.

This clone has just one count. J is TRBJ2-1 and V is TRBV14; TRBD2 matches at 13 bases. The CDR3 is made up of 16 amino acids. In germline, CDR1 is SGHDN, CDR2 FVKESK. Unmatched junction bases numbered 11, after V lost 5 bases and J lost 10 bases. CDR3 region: CASSWTSGGPWREQFF. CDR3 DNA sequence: TGTGCCAGCAGCTGGACTAGCGGGGGCCCTTGGCGCGAGCAGTTCTTC. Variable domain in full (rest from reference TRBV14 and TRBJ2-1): EAGVTQFPSHSVIEKGQTVTLRCDPISGHDNLYWYRRVMGKEIKFLLHFVKESKQDESGMPNNRFLAERTGGTYSTLKVQPAELEDSGVYFCASSWTSGGPWREQFFGPGTRLTVL.

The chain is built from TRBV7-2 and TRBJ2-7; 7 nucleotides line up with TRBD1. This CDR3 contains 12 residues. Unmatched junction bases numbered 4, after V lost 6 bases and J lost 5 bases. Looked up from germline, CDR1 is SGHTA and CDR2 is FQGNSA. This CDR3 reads CASSSTGNEQYF. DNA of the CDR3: TGTGCCAGCAGTTCGACAGGGAACGAGCAGTACTTC.

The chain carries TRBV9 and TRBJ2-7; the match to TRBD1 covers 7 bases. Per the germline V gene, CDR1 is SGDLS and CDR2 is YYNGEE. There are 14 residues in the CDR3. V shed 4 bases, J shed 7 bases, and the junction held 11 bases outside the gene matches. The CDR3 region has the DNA TGTGCCAGCAGCCCAGCCGGGACAGCCAAGGAGCAGTACTTC. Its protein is CASSPAGTAKEQYF.

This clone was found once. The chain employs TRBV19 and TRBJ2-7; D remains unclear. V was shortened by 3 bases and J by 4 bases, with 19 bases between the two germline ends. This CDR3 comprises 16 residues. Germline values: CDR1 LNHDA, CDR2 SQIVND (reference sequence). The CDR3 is CASSMALPSKSYEQYF. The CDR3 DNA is TGTGCCAGTAGTATGGCTTTACCCTCCAAATCGTACGAGCAGTACTTC.

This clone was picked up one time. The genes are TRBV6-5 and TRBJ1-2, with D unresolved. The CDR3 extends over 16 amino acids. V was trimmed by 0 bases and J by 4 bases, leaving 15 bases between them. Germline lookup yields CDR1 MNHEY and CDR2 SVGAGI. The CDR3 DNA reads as TGTGCCAGCAGTTACTCTGGCTTATCTAGGACCTATGGCTACACCTTC. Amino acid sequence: CASSYSGLSRTYGYTF.

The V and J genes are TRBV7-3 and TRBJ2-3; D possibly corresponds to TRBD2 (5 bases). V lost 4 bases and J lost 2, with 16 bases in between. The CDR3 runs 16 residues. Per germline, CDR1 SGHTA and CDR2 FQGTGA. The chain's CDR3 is CASSSGGRAFTDTQYF. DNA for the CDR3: TGTGCCAGCAGCTCGGGCGGGCGGGCATTCACAGATACGCAGTATTTT.

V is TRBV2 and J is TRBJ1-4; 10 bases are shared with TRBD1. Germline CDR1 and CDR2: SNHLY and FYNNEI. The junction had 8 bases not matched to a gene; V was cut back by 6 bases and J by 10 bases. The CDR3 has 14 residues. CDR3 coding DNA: TGTGCCAGCAGCGAGGACAGGGGGGGCGGAAAACTGTTTTTT. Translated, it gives CASSEDRGGGKLFF.

This CDR3 is CASSEAFRANYGYTF. As DNA, the CDR3 is TGTGCCAGCAGTGAAGCTTTCCGAGCTAACTATGGCTACACCTTC. The genes are TRBV6-1 and TRBJ1-2; D gene unclear. The germline V gene has CDR1 MNHNS and CDR2 SASEGT. V was shortened by 0 bases and J by 0 bases, with 8 bases between the two germline ends. There are 15 residues in the CDR3.

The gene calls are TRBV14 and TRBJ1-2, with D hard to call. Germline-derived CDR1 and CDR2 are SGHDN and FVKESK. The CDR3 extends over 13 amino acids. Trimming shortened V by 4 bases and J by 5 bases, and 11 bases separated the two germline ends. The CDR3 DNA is TGTGCCAGCAGCCCGGAGAACATTTATGGCTACACCTTC. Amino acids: CASSPENIYGYTF.

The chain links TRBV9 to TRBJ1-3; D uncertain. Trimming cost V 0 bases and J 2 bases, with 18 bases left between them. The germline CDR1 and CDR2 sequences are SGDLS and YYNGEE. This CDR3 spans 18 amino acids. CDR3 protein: CASSVDEGFARAGNTIYF. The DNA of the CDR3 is TGTGCCAGCAGCGTAGATGAAGGCTTCGCGAGGGCTGGAAACACCATATATTTT.

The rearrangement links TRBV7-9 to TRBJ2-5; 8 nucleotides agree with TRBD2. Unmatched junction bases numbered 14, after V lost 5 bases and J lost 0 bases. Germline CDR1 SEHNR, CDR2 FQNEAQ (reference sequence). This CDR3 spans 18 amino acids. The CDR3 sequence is CASSLWGKRGPNQETQYF. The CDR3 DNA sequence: TGTGCCAGCAGCCTCTGGGGGAAGCGGGGGCCGAACCAAGAGACCCAGTACTTC.

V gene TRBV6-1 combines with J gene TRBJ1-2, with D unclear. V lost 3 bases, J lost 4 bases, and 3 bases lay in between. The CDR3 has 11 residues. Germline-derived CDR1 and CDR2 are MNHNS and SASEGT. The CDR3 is CASSEFYGYTF. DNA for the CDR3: TGTGCCAGCAGTGAGTTCTATGGCTACACCTTC.

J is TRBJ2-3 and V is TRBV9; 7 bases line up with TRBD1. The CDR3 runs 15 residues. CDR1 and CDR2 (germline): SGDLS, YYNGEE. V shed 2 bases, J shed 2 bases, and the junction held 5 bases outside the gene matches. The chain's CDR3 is CASSVTGILTDTQYF. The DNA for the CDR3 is TGTGCCAGCAGCGTGACAGGGATTCTCACAGATACGCAGTATTTT.

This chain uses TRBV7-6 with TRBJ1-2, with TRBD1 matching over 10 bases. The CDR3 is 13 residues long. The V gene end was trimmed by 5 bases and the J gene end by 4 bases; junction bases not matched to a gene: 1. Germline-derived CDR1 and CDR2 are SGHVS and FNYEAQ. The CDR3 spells CASSGQGVYGYTF. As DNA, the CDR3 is TGTGCCAGCAGCGGACAGGGGGTCTATGGCTACACCTTC.